This T cell receptor (beta chain) was sequenced for a study of tumor-infiltrating lymphocytes in primary liver carcinoma (dated by TCRdb to 2016 to 2017). Broadly, across the study: Between late 2015 and early 2016, 5 or 6 patients in China with histopathologically diagnosed primary liver carcinoma had their tumors surgically resected. Of the five patients, three men and two women aged 30 to 69 years, four had hepatocellular carcinoma and one had combined HCC and intrahepatic cholangiocarcinoma. The five patients had tumors staged T1-T3 N0M0, with maximum diameters ranging from about 4 to 10 cm. Each sample produced roughly 3.65 to 7.13 million productive TCRbeta reads, and read depth showed no significant difference between tissue types. Across five regions of each liver tumor, along with adjacent normal tissue and blood, the study brought together TCRbeta repertoire sequencing, expression microarrays and whole-exome sequencing. A total of 35 specimens from 5 patients went through TCRbeta repertoire sequencing, namely 25 tumor regions, 5 adjacent noncancerous liver tissues and 5 peripheral blood samples. Repertoires from technical replicates were highly reproducible, with mean shared-clone rates about 0.86 and correlation coefficients above 0.98. What the work shows at the level of the full study, not this receptor alone: The top 250 clones made up a significantly larger repertoire fraction in tumors than in blood (p = 0.039). Because only the TCR beta chain was sequenced and unpaired alpha chains were not captured, true repertoire diversity is likely underestimated. With just 4 or 5 patients in the study, the authors point out that the findings should be validated in a larger study. Bulk unsorted samples precluded comparing CD4+ and CD8+ T cell repertoires. Consistent with antigen-driven expansion, pairs of tumor regions showed higher repertoire overlap (mean roughly 35%) than either tumor-adjacent pairs (approximately 17%) or tumor-blood pairs (about 15%).

TRIzol reagent was used to extract blood RNA from unsorted whole blood, while the DNeasy Blood & Tissue kit provided the germline DNA. Chronic HBV infection was present in the patients, and the patients were treatment-naive at sampling. Before surgery, 4 to 5 milliliters of peripheral blood were collected into K2EDTA tubes. Taken from cysteine to phenylalanine, the CDR3 has 11 residues. Only CDR3 DNA remains: 33 bases, in frame from the first base. Starting from about 500 ng total RNA, TCRbeta-specific cDNA was produced by reverse transcription with a constant-region primer and ProtoScript II reverse transcriptase. The TCRbeta libraries were prepared through three rounds of nested multiplex PCR following a slightly modified ARM-PCR procedure. Each of the first two PCR rounds ran for roughly 11 cycles and used multiplex TRBV1-TRBV30 forward primers together with a Cbeta reverse primer. Sample barcodes and Illumina adapters were added in a final 25-cycle PCR using Deep VentR polymerase. Before sequencing, amplicons between 200 and 500 bp were purified from gel using a QIAquick gel extraction kit. An Illumina HiSeq 2500 was used to sequence the TCRbeta amplicons, generating 250-bp paired-end reads. The original pipeline was this. Quality trimming of reads was performed with Trimmomatic v0.33, and paired reads were merged with FLASH v1.2.11 so that full CDR3 sequences could be recovered. MiGEC v1.2.1b assigned V, D and J germline segments to the rearranged TCRbeta sequences. VDJtools v1.0.0 computed clonotype statistics and Shannon-Wiener diversity indices. To reduce sampling bias, subsequent analyses other than the diversity analysis used only the 250 most abundant clonotypes in each sample. TCRdb ran its own pipeline on the public reads, namely fastp trimming at Q25 and MiXCR clone calling, and kept in-frame beta chains. Rows with a matching CDR3 protein are joined into one entry that keeps the most common DNA and genes. The authors' filters were not applied to this entry. This sample is represented by 250,000 to 400,000 distinct CDR3 sequences; roughly two thirds of them were singletons. The top ten hold approximately 9% of the sample.

Only one count was recorded for this clonotype. Its recognized antigen is unknown. Sequence at one end of the junction differs from germline and may be a read error. The origin of this receptor is a man aged 40-49 years with primary liver carcinoma and hepatitis B virus infection. Sequences were obtained from peripheral blood. The sequence links TRBV12-3 or TRBV12-4 to TRBJ2-7; 8 middle bases align to TRBD1. The DNA reads as follows: TGCGCCAGCGGACAGGGATGCGAGCAGTACTTC. Its protein product is CASGQGCEQYF.